The sequence of this TCR beta chain was determined in a study of CD8 T cells in Susac syndrome. The CDR3 consists of 16 residues. Germline V gene lookup returns CDR1 LGHNA and CDR2 YSLEER. V shed 4 bases and J 1 base; nucleotides not matched to a gene: 4. From blood CD8+ and CD4+ T cells, the TCR beta chain was sequenced. The multiple sclerosis control cohort comprised treatment-naive individuals presenting with stable or active relapsing-remitting disease. Negative isolation yielded CD4+ and CD8+ T cells, and FACS enriched TEMRA cells. It was with random hexamers that about 0.45 to 1 ug RNA was reverse transcribed. Across 54 Vbeta and 13 Jbeta, TCR beta CDR3 was amplified with immunoSEQ multiplex PCR. TCRdb ran MiXCR on the immunoSEQ multiplex PCR reads and lists one entry per CDR3 protein. The repertoire consists of around 270,000 distinct CDR3 sequences, with around nine tenths occurring once and the leading ten covering 0.18%.

The sequence was obtained from a human donor with multiple sclerosis. The sequenced material came from CD8+ T cells from PBMCs. This chain connects TRBV4-3 to TRBJ2-5; 12 bases match TRBD2. The CDR3 loop reads CASSPQLAGGQETQYF. For the CDR3, the DNA is TGCGCCAGCAGCCCCCAACTAGCGGGGGGCCAAGAGACCCAGTACTTC.